This T cell receptor (beta chain) is from a study of response to subunit inactivated influenza vaccine. Whole-study results and caveats: Authors suggested seasonal influenza vaccinations each recruit few new T cells.

J was trimmed by 5 bases and V by 2 bases; bases with no gene match: 7. The germline V gene has CDR1 SNHLY and CDR2 FYNNEI. The CDR3 extends over 17 amino acids. TCRdb passed the RT-PCR reads through MiXCR, listing each CDR3 protein once. Of about 650,000 distinct CDR3 sequences listed, roughly 14% are singletons. A remark on this clonotype: Its antigen is unknown.

This TCR was recovered from a man aged 45 to 65 who received an inactivated influenza vaccine. This chain joins TRBV2 and TRBJ2-1; 12 nucleotides align to TRBD2. The input for sequencing was PBMCs from blood, taken 12 days after vaccination. CDR3 sequence (DNA): TGTGCCAGCAGTGAATCGTACCGACTAGCGGGAGACAATGAGCAGTTCTTC. Its translation is CASSESYRLAGDNEQFF.